This T cell receptor beta chain was recorded in a study of cytomegalovirus exposure and HLA in healthy donors. The PCR used 60 Vbeta and 13 Jbeta primers. Clones were read by immunoSEQ multiplex PCR, and TCRdb kept only the in-frame ones, dropping some. The sample has about 130,000 clones; roughly two thirds are singletons. This sequence was found in a young man in good health and CMV-seropositive. The source material was PBMCs.

The CDR3 region has the DNA TGTGCCAGCAGTCCAGGCGGGGAGACCCAGTACTTC. Protein: CASSPGGETQYF. The chain joins TRBV2 to TRBJ2-5; tentative D call: TRBD2 (5 bases). This CDR3 spans 12 amino acids. CDR1 is SNHLY and CDR2 is FYNNEI in the germline V gene. V was trimmed by 5 bases and J by 5 bases, leaving 9 bases between them.